The 32 T cell receptor beta chains in this list originate from one sample, sequenced in a study of blood T cell repertoires in COVID-19 (TCRdb year 2020). Receptors were amplified or captured by the immunoSEQ multiplex PCR assay. TCRdb limited this immuneACCESS table to in-frame rearrangements with V and J called. A share of clones is missing; checked studies link under half to unresolved V genes, and the rest is unexplained. This sample gives approximately 300,000 clones in total; around 81% of them show up just once. The ten largest clones represent 4% to 5% of the sample. Sequenced material: peripheral blood. These receptors all come from a woman between 50 and 59 years old with active or convalescent COVID-19.

CDR3 DNA sequence: TGTGCCAGCAGTCCGGGTAACTATGGCTACACCTTC. Protein product: CASSPGNYGYTF. This rearrangement joins TRBV6-5 to TRBJ1-2; D is unclear. This CDR3 is built from 12 residues. V shed 5 bases and J shed 1 base, with 5 bases lying between them. CDR1 and CDR2 from the germline V gene are MNHEY and SVGAGI.

V usage is TRBV5-4 and J usage is TRBJ1-1, with unresolved D. Germline CDR1 SGHNT, CDR2 YYREEE (reference sequence). The CDR3 is 14 residues long. Trimming left V 5 bases short and J 1 base short, with 12 bases between. CDR3 nucleotide sequence: TGTGCCAGCAGGAGAGGTGAAGGGAACACTGAAGCTTTCTTT. As protein: CASRRGEGNTEAFF.

This clone has only a few counts. The chain combines TRBV4-1 with TRBJ1-4, with D perhaps matching TRBD1 (5 bases). In germline, CDR1 is MGHRA, CDR2 YSYEKL. CDR3 length equals 15 residues. Between the trimmed V and J ends, which lost 4 bases and 2 bases, there was a span of 11 bases. The CDR3 here is CASSLPGGTNEKLFF. The CDR3 DNA follows: TGCGCCAGCAGCCTCCCGGGGGGGACTAATGAAAAACTGTTTTTT.

J is TRBJ1-3 and V is TRBV2; D ambiguous. Germline CDR1 SNHLY, CDR2 FYNNEI. The ends were cut back, 6 bases at V and 2 bases at J, with 11 bases in the middle. The CDR3 runs to 14 residues. CDR3 DNA sequence: TGTGCCAGCAGCGGAGGGCGGACTGGAAACACCATATATTTT. Encoded protein: CASSGGRTGNTIYF.

V and J are TRBV2 and TRBJ2-5; no clear D. Looked up from germline, CDR1 is SNHLY and CDR2 is FYNNEI. Between the trimmed V and J ends, which lost 7 bases and 4 bases, there was a span of 7 bases. This CDR3 comprises 11 residues. CDR3 region: CASTPSETQYF. The CDR3 nucleotides are TGTGCCAGCACCCCCTCAGAGACCCAGTACTTC.

CDR3 loop: CASSLAGDGGTGELFF. The CDR3 bases are TGCGCCAGCAGCTTGGCCGGAGACGGGGGCACCGGGGAGCTGTTTTTT. The chain recombines TRBV5-1 with TRBJ2-2, with D perhaps matching TRBD2 (6 bases). The germline V gene encodes CDR1 SGHRS and CDR2 YFSETQ. The length of the CDR3 is 16 residues. Trimming took off 0 bases at V and 4 bases at J, with 13 bases between the two ends.

To note about this clone: The same CDR3 can be traced to other DNA sequences in this sample. The chain uses TRBV9 and TRBJ1-3; D unresolved. CDR3 size: 15 residues. The V end was cut by 0 bases, the J end by 0 bases, with 7 bases between. Per the germline V gene, CDR1 is SGDLS and CDR2 is YYNGEE. CDR3 residues: CASSVGRSSGNTIYF. The CDR3 DNA is TGTGCCAGCAGCGTAGGCCGCAGCTCTGGAAACACCATATATTTT.

The chain has TRBV29-1 and TRBJ1-2; D might be TRBD1 (5 bases). Germline-derived CDR1 and CDR2 are SQVTM and ANQGSEA. This CDR3 spans 15 amino acids. The V gene lost 7 bases and the J gene lost 4 bases, with 22 bases spanning the gap. CDR3: CSANPAAGPAYGYTF. The CDR3 coding sequence is TGCAGCGCCAACCCCGCGGCAGGGCCAGCCTATGGCTACACCTTC.

The chain is built from TRBV28 and TRBJ1-1; 10 bases match TRBD1. This CDR3 spans 16 amino acids. Germline V CDR1 and CDR2: MDHEN, SYDVKM. V lost 4 bases, J lost 1 base, and 6 bases stayed unmatched. The DNA for the CDR3 is TGTGCCAGCAGTTGGGGATGGGACAGGGGGAACACTGAAGCTTTCTTT. Encoded protein: CASSWGWDRGNTEAFF. Combining the CDR3 with reference TRBV28 and TRBJ1-1 gives the whole variable domain DVKVTQSSRYLVKRTGEKVFLECVQDMDHENMFWYRQDPGLGLRLIYFSYDVKMKEKGDIPEGYSVSREKKERFSLILESASTNQTSMYLCASSWGWDRGNTEAFFGQGTRLTVV.

This rearrangement joins TRBV2 to TRBJ1-3; D is unresolved. Between the trimmed V and J ends, which lost 6 bases and 4 bases, there was a span of 16 bases. Germline V gives CDR1 SNHLY, CDR2 FYNNEI. The CDR3 loop spans 15 amino acids. CDR3 DNA: TGTGCCAGCAGCGAGAATCAGGCAGTCGGAAACACCATATATTTT. It codes for CASSENQAVGNTIYF.

The chain couples TRBV10-3 to TRBJ2-7; 11 nucleotides line up with TRBD1. The CDR3 consists of 14 residues. CDR1 is ENHRY, CDR2 SYGVKD, per germline. V shed 6 bases, J shed 6 bases, and the junction held 7 bases outside the gene matches. CDR3 amino acids: CAIRGGQGASEQYF. The CDR3 nucleotides read TGTGCCATCAGGGGTGGACAGGGGGCAAGCGAGCAGTACTTC.

This clone came up a few times. The V gene is TRBV5-1, the J gene TRBJ2-1; 11 positions match TRBD2. The V gene's germline CDR1 is SGHRS and CDR2 YFSETQ. J gave up 7 bases and V 0 bases, and 0 bases lay outside the gene matches. CDR3 size: 14 residues. The CDR3 sequence is CASSLGLAGNEQFF. CDR3 DNA: TGCGCCAGCAGCTTGGGACTAGCGGGGAATGAGCAGTTCTTC.

This clone was detected only once. The chain uses TRBV6-5 and TRBJ2-7; TRBD2 matches at 7 bases. V gave up 2 bases and J gave up 6 bases; unmatched junction bases: 7. The germline V gene encodes CDR1 MNHEY and CDR2 SVGAGI. The CDR3 is 14 residues long. The CDR3 protein is CASSYGGGKREQYF. CDR3 in DNA: TGTGCCAGCAGTTACGGGGGGGGTAAACGCGAGCAGTACTTC.

CDR3 nucleotide sequence: TGTGCCTGGAGTAGGGGCGATAGCAATCAGCCCCAGCATTTT. It is translated as CAWSRGDSNQPQHF. The chain links TRBV30 to TRBJ1-5; weak D call: TRBD1 (5 bases). This CDR3 has 14 amino acids. V lost 2 bases and J 0 bases, leaving 8 bases between the germline ends. The germline gives CDR1 GTSNPN, CDR2 SVGIG (reference sequence).

The chain is built from TRBV7-2 and TRBJ1-5; no clear D. CDR3 length: 15 amino acids. V gave up 2 bases and J gave up 4 bases, with 12 bases separating them. The germline gives CDR1 SGHTA, CDR2 FQGNSA. Here the CDR3 reads CASSLSARENQPQHF. Here the CDR3 DNA reads TGTGCCAGCAGCTTATCCGCCCGGGAAAATCAGCCCCAGCATTTT.

This clone came up once. This chain connects TRBV2 to TRBJ2-6; 7 bases are shared with TRBD1. Germline V CDR1 and CDR2: SNHLY, FYNNEI. This CDR3 comprises 17 residues. V lost 4 bases to trimming and J lost 0 bases; unmatched junction nucleotides: 6. CDR3 bases: TGTGCCAGCAGTGTGGACAGGTTCAACTCTGGGGCCAACGTCCTGACTTTC. It specifies CASSVDRFNSGANVLTF.

This chain connects TRBV5-1 to TRBJ2-7, with D possibly TRBD1 on 6 matching bases. The CDR3 spans 14 residues. CDR1 is SGHRS and CDR2 is YFSETQ in the germline V gene. Trimming removed 0 bases from V and 3 bases from J, with 10 bases in between. CDR3 sequence (DNA): TGCGCCAGCAGCTTGGGAGCAGGGGACTACGAGCAGTACTTC. This encodes CASSLGAGDYEQYF.

The CDR3 coding sequence is TGTGCCAGCAGCTCGAGCCAGGGGGCAAAGGATGCTTTCTTT. The encoded protein is CASSSSQGAKDAFF. The chain carries TRBV7-3 and TRBJ1-1; 8 nucleotides match TRBD1. V shed 4 bases and J 11 bases; nucleotides not matched to a gene: 12. Germline-derived CDR1 and CDR2 are SGHTA and FQGTGA. The CDR3 covers 14 residues.

The chain couples TRBV15 to TRBJ1-1, with a weak D call TRBD1 (5 bases). V was pared by 5 bases and J by 0 bases, with 16 bases between. Looked up from germline, CDR1 is LNHNV and CDR2 is YYDKDF (reference sequence). The CDR3 is 16 residues long. CDR3 nucleotide sequence: TGTGCCACCAGCGCGCAGGGCATCAATCTGAACACTGAAGCTTTCTTT. It codes for CATSAQGINLNTEAFF.

The J gene is TRBJ1-2, the V gene TRBV30; 9 bases line up with TRBD1. Germline values: CDR1 GTSNPN, CDR2 SVGIG (reference sequence). The CDR3 has 17 amino acids. The junction had 13 bases not matched to a gene; V was cut back by 3 bases and J by 2 bases. CDR3 protein: CAWSEYRGRGANYGYTF. The CDR3, as DNA: TGTGCCTGGAGCGAGTACAGGGGGCGGGGGGCGAACTATGGCTACACCTTC.

V usage is TRBV13 and J usage is TRBJ1-2, with D maybe TRBD1 (5 bases). This CDR3 is 12 amino acids long. V lost 8 bases and J lost 4, with 11 bases in between. Germline V gene lookup returns CDR1 PRHDT and CDR2 FYEKMQ (reference sequence). CDR3 sequence (DNA): TGTGCCAGCCCGGGGGGGACCTATGGCTACACCTTC. This gives the protein CASPGGTYGYTF.

This clone showed up just a few times. The chain has TRBV5-1 and TRBJ1-1; D perhaps matches TRBD1 (5 bases). This CDR3 is 15 amino acids long. Trimming shortened V by 0 bases and J by 10 bases, and 19 bases separated the two germline ends. The germline V gene has CDR1 SGHRS and CDR2 YFSETQ. CDR3 residues: CASSLEGPTKGGAFF. Here the CDR3 DNA reads TGCGCCAGCAGCTTGGAGGGACCTACCAAGGGAGGAGCTTTCTTT.

The chain is built from TRBV7-9 and TRBJ2-7; TRBD2 matches at 12 bases. Per germline, CDR1 SEHNR and CDR2 FQNEAQ (reference sequence). J lost 7 bases, V lost 5 bases, and 9 bases had no gene match. CDR3 length equals 15 residues. DNA for the CDR3: TGTGCCAGCAGCAGTAGACTAGCGGGAGCAGGGGAGCAGTACTTC. It yields the protein CASSSRLAGAGEQYF.

The chain joins TRBV10-3 to TRBJ1-6; tentatively, D is TRBD1 (5 bases). V lost 6 bases, J lost 0 bases, and 6 bases lay in between. CDR1 and CDR2 from the germline V gene are ENHRY and SYGVKD. This CDR3 spans 14 amino acids. The DNA of the CDR3 is TGTGCCATCAGGACAGACTCCTATAATTCACCCCTCCACTTT. As protein: CAIRTDSYNSPLHF.

This rearrangement joins TRBV7-3 to TRBJ2-7, with 7 bases lining up with TRBD1. The V and J ends lost 5 bases and 5 bases, in that order; junction bases with no gene match: 9. This CDR3 is built from 14 residues. Germline CDR1 and CDR2: SGHTA and FQGTGA. The CDR3 here is CASSAGQAGDEQYF. The CDR3 DNA is TGTGCCAGCAGCGCCGGACAGGCTGGGGACGAGCAGTACTTC.

The chain employs TRBV28 and TRBJ1-1; 7 nucleotides align to TRBD1. Trimming cost V 5 bases and J 1 base; bases outside gene matches: 4. Germline V gene data show CDR1 as MDHEN and CDR2 as SYDVKM. This CDR3 comprises 14 residues. The CDR3 DNA reads as TGTGCCAGCAGTCGGACAGGAGGGAACACTGAAGCTTTCTTT. As protein: CASSRTGGNTEAFF. The full variable domain, its missing parts supplied by reference TRBV28 and TRBJ1-1, is DVKVTQSSRYLVKRTGEKVFLECVQDMDHENMFWYRQDPGLGLRLIYFSYDVKMKEKGDIPEGYSVSREKKERFSLILESASTNQTSMYLCASSRTGGNTEAFFGQGTRLTVV.

V and J are TRBV28 and TRBJ1-2, with TRBD1 identical over 7 bases. V lost 6 bases, J lost 4 bases, and 8 bases stayed unmatched. Germline CDR1 and CDR2: MDHEN and SYDVKM. This CDR3 comprises 14 residues. This chain's CDR3 is CASRPGGESYGYTF. CDR3 sequence (DNA): TGTGCCAGCAGACCAGGGGGTGAGAGCTATGGCTACACCTTC.

The V and J genes are TRBV30 and TRBJ1-5; 8 bases are shared with TRBD1. Unmatched junction bases numbered 5, after V lost 1 base and J lost 3 bases. Germline CDR1 is GTSNPN and CDR2 is SVGIG (reference sequence). This CDR3 region has 15 residues. CDR3: CAWSEQGGLNQPQHF. As DNA, the CDR3 is TGTGCCTGGAGTGAACAGGGGGGCCTCAATCAGCCCCAGCATTTT. The full variable domain, its missing parts supplied by reference TRBV30 and TRBJ1-5, is SQTIHQWPATLVQPVGSPLSLECTVEGTSNPNLYWYRQAAGRGLQLLFYSVGIGQISSEVPQNLSASRPQDRQFILSSKKLLLSDSGFYLCAWSEQGGLNQPQHFGDGTRLSIL.

This clone showed up just once. This chain links TRBV7-8 with TRBJ2-7; 13 positions match TRBD2. CDR3 length: 16 amino acids. V trimming: 7 bases; J trimming: 1 base; junction bases outside the gene matches: 7. Germline CDR1 is SGHVS and CDR2 is FQNEAQ. The CDR3 sequence: CASKLAGGPFSYEQYF. DNA for the CDR3: TGTGCCAGCAAACTAGCGGGAGGGCCTTTTTCCTACGAGCAGTACTTC.

This chain joins TRBV7-9 and TRBJ2-1; 8 bases are a match to TRBD2. Germline loops: CDR1 SEHNR, CDR2 FQNEAQ (reference sequence). The CDR3 has 16 residues. V was pared by 4 bases and J by 5 bases, with 10 bases of the junction left unmatched. As DNA, the CDR3 is TGTGCCAGCAGCTCCCGGGGTAGCGGGAAAGACAATGAGCAGTTCTTC. Translating it yields CASSSRGSGKDNEQFF.

In DNA form, the CDR3 reads TGTGCCAGCAGTTCGGGGGTCCCTGAAGCTTTCTTT. This gives the protein CASSSGVPEAFF. The chain links TRBV28 to TRBJ1-1; the D gene is possibly TRBD1 (5 bases). The CDR3 runs to 12 residues. The germline gives CDR1 MDHEN, CDR2 SYDVKM. The V and J ends lost 4 bases and 6 bases respectively, with 9 bases between them.

The rearrangement uses TRBV7-9 and TRBJ2-7; 11 bases agree with TRBD2. Per germline, CDR1 SEHNR and CDR2 FQNEAQ (reference sequence). CDR3 length equals 14 residues. V was pared by 5 bases and J by 4 bases, with 4 bases of the junction left unmatched. The CDR3 sequence is CASSPGTSGYEQYF. The CDR3 region has the DNA TGTGCCAGCAGCCCCGGGACTAGCGGTTACGAGCAGTACTTC.